Presented here are 14 T cell receptor beta chains from one specimen sequenced in a study of blood T cell repertoires in COVID-19. Assay: immunoSEQ multiplex PCR; the TCRdb copy retains only in-frame clones and omits some. This sample carries 160,000 or so clones, about 86% of them seen once, and the ten largest clones take 10%. Material: peripheral blood. All receptors derive from a woman in her 70s with COVID-19, enrolled during active disease.

V and J are TRBV5-1 and TRBJ2-5, with D perhaps matching TRBD1 (5 bases). The V end was cut by 5 bases, the J end by 1 base, with 12 bases between. The CDR3 is 14 residues long. Germline CDR1 reads SGHRS; CDR2 reads YFSETQ. The CDR3 sequence is CASSHWGVQETQYF. CDR3 sequence (DNA): TGCGCCAGCAGTCACTGGGGCGTCCAAGAGACCCAGTACTTC.

The chain links TRBV5-1 to TRBJ1-1; perhaps TRBD1 as D (5 bases). CDR3 length: 16 residues. Germline V gene sequence: CDR1 SGHRS, CDR2 YFSETQ. Trimming took off 4 bases at V and 0 bases at J, with 16 bases between the two ends. CDR3 DNA sequence: TGCGCCAGCAGCCAACTCGCGGGGGGGATGAACACTGAAGCTTTCTTT. This translates into CASSQLAGGMNTEAFF. The full variable domain, its missing parts supplied by reference TRBV5-1 and TRBJ1-1, is KAGVTQTPRYLIKTRGQQVTLSCSPISGHRSVSWYQQTPGQGLQFLFEYFSETQRNKGNFPGRFSGRQFSNSRSEMNVSTLELGDSALYLCASSQLAGGMNTEAFFGQGTRLTVV.

This chain connects TRBV5-1 to TRBJ1-2; the match to TRBD1 covers 11 bases. Per the germline V gene, CDR1 is SGHRS and CDR2 is YFSETQ. With V trimmed by 0 bases and J by 0 bases, 13 bases remained unmatched. The CDR3 loop spans 20 amino acids. CDR3 residues: CASSLGFFGTGGKSNYGYTF. The CDR3 DNA is TGCGCCAGCAGCTTGGGATTTTTCGGGACAGGGGGAAAGTCTAACTATGGCTACACCTTC.

The V and J genes are TRBV2 and TRBJ1-2; TRBD1 matches at 9 bases. CDR1 is SNHLY and CDR2 is FYNNEI in the germline V gene. The CDR3 extends over 15 amino acids. J gave up 6 bases and V 3 bases, and 8 bases lay outside the gene matches. The CDR3 reads CASSDTGGRRDGYTF. CDR3 DNA: TGTGCCAGCAGTGACACAGGGGGCAGGAGGGATGGCTACACCTTC.

The chain carries TRBV5-1 and TRBJ2-1; 9 bases line up with TRBD1. V lost 4 bases to trimming and J lost 6 bases; unmatched junction nucleotides: 8. Germline CDR1 SGHRS, CDR2 YFSETQ. This CDR3 has 15 amino acids. The CDR3 protein is CASSPRVGQGNEQFF. The CDR3 nucleotides read TGCGCCAGCAGCCCTCGAGTGGGACAGGGCAATGAGCAGTTCTTC.

The V and J genes are TRBV1 and TRBJ1-3; the table's D call of TRBD1 was not tested on the DNA. TRBV1 is marked as a pseudogene. The CDR3 is 17 amino acids. The CDR3 sequence is CTSSQDGGQGQGNTIYF. As DNA, the CDR3 is TGCACCAGCAGCCAAGATGGGGGACAGGGCCAGGGAAACACCATATATTTT.

J is TRBJ2-3 and V is TRBV5-5; 12 positions agree with TRBD2. CDR1 and CDR2 (germline): SGHKS, YYEKEE (reference sequence). The CDR3 extends over 15 amino acids. V lost 4 bases, J lost 2 bases, and 2 bases stayed unmatched. The CDR3, as DNA: TGTGCCAGCAGCCGGACTAGCGGGGACACAGATACGCAGTATTTT. This encodes CASSRTSGDTDTQYF.

The rearrangement uses TRBV2 and TRBJ1-5, with D possibly being TRBD1 (6 bases). This CDR3 spans 14 amino acids. V was trimmed by 6 bases and J by 4 bases, leaving 13 bases between them. Germline CDR1 and CDR2: SNHLY and FYNNEI. This CDR3 reads CASRGTGLNQPQHF. In DNA form, the CDR3 reads TGTGCCAGCAGGGGTACAGGGCTGAATCAGCCCCAGCATTTT.

The rearrangement links TRBV20-1 to TRBJ1-2; D is unresolved. This CDR3 has 12 amino acids. Germline values: CDR1 DFQATT, CDR2 SNEGSKA (reference sequence). V was shortened by 3 bases and J by 0 bases, with 5 bases between the two germline ends. The CDR3 nucleotides read TGCAGTGCTAGTCGCGCTAACTATGGCTACACCTTC. Translation gives CSASRANYGYTF.

The rearrangement links TRBV27 to TRBJ2-5; D call uncertain. The germline V gene has CDR1 MNHEY and CDR2 SMNVEV (reference sequence). V lost 8 bases to trimming and J lost 5 bases, with 12 bases between them. The CDR3 is 12 residues long. Written as DNA, the CDR3 is TGTGCCAGCTCCAGCCTCGGGGAGACCCAGTACTTC. It translates to CASSSLGETQYF.

This chain uses TRBV18 with TRBJ2-5; 11 nucleotides match TRBD1. V gave up 3 bases and J gave up 4 bases; unmatched junction bases: 4. This CDR3 comprises 15 residues. Germline-derived CDR1 and CDR2 are KGHSH and LQKENI. CDR3 bases: TGTGCCAGCTCACCCGGACAGGGGGCGAGAGAGACCCAGTACTTC. Its protein is CASSPGQGARETQYF.

The genes are TRBV6-1 and TRBJ1-2, with 9 positions matching TRBD1. The CDR3 loop spans 15 amino acids. Trimming removed 3 bases from V and 3 bases from J; junction bases left unmatched: 5. CDR1 MNHNS and CDR2 SASEGT come from the germline V gene. Here the CDR3 reads CASSDLRTGDYGYTF. CDR3 DNA sequence: TGTGCCAGCAGTGACCTTAGGACAGGGGACTATGGCTACACCTTC.

The chain is built from TRBV19 and TRBJ1-1, with TRBD1 matching over 9 bases. The CDR3 runs to 17 residues. Looked up from germline, CDR1 is LNHDA and CDR2 is SQIVND (reference sequence). V dropped 0 bases and J dropped 4; count of bases not matched to a gene: 9. CDR3 residues: CASSIDFGTGYRTEAFF. CDR3 nucleotide sequence: TGTGCCAGTAGTATAGATTTCGGGACAGGGTATCGCACTGAAGCTTTCTTT.

The genes are TRBV6-5 and TRBJ1-1; D may be TRBD1 (5 bases). The germline CDR1 and CDR2 sequences are MNHEY and SVGAGI. V lost 2 bases, J lost 3 bases, and 10 bases lay in between. This CDR3 has 14 residues. Here the CDR3 DNA reads TGTGCCAGCAGTTACGAGGGAGGGGACACTGAAGCTTTCTTT. Protein: CASSYEGGDTEAFF.